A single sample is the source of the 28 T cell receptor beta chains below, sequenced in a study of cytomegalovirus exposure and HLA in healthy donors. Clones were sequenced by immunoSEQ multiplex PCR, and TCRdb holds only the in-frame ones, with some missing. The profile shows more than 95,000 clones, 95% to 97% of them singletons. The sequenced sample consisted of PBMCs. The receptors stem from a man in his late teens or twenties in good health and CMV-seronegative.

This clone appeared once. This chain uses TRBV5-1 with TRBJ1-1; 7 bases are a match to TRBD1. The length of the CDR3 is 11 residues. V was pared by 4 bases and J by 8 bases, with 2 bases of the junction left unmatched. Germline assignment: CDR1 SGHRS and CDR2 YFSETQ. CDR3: CASSKGAEAFF. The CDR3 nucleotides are TGCGCCAGCAGCAAGGGGGCGGAAGCTTTCTTT.

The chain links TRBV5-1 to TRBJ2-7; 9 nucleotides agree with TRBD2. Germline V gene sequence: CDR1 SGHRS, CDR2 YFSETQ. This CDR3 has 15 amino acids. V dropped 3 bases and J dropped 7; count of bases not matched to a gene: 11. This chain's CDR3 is CASSSDLAGIEEQYF. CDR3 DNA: TGCGCCAGCAGCTCCGACCTAGCGGGGATCGAGGAGCAGTACTTC.

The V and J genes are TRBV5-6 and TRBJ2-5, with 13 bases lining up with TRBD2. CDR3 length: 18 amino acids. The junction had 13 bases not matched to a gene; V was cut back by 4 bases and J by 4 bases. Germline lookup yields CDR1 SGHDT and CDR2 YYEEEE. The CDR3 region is CASSPQGVTSGRGETQYF. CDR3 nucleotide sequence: TGTGCCAGCAGCCCTCAGGGGGTAACTAGCGGGAGGGGAGAGACCCAGTACTTC. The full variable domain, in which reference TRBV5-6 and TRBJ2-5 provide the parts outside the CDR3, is DAGVTQSPTHLIKTRGQQVTLRCSPKSGHDTVSWYQQALGQGPQFIFQYYEEEERQRGNFPDRFSGHQFPNYSSELNVNALLLGDSALYLCASSPQGVTSGRGETQYFGPGTRLLVL.

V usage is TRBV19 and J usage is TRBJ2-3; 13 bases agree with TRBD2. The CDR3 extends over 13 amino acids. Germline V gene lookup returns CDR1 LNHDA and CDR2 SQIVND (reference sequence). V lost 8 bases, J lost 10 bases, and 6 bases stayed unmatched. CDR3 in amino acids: CASFGLAGEAQYF. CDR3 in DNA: TGTGCCAGTTTCGGACTAGCGGGAGAGGCGCAGTATTTT. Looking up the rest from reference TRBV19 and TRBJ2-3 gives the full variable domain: DGGITQSPKYLFRKEGQNVTLSCEQNLNHDAMYWYRQDPGQGLRLIYYSQIVNDFQKGDIAEGYSVSREKKESFPLTVTSAQKNPTAFYLCASFGLAGEAQYFGPGTRLTVL.

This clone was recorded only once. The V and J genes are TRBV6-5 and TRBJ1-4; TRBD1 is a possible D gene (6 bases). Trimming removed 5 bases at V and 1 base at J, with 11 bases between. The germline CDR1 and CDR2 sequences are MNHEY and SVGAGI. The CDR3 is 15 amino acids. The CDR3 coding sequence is TGTGCCAGCAGTCACAGGGAGGGAACTAATGAAAAACTGTTTTTT. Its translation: CASSHREGTNEKLFF.

This chain's CDR3 is CASSTYRGGQFF. In nucleotides, the CDR3 is TGTGCCAGCAGTACCTACAGGGGCGGGCAGTTCTTC. The gene calls are TRBV9 and TRBJ2-1, with TRBD1 matching 7 bases. V was pared by 5 bases and J by 12 bases, with 8 bases of the junction left unmatched. CDR1 SGDLS and CDR2 YYNGEE come from the germline V gene. The CDR3 contains 12 residues. Using reference TRBV9 and TRBJ2-1 for the parts outside the CDR3, the full variable domain is DSGVTQTPKHLITATGQRVTLRCSPRSGDLSVYWYQQSLDQGLQFLIQYYNGEERAKGNILERFSAQQFPDLHSELNLSSLELGDSALYFCASSTYRGGQFFGPGTRLTVL.

CDR3: CASSRRLATDTQYF. CDR3 coding DNA: TGCGCCAGCAGCCGGAGACTAGCGACAGATACGCAGTATTTT. The gene calls are TRBV5-1 and TRBJ2-3, with 8 bases lining up with TRBD2. The CDR3 contains 14 residues. Losses at the gene ends were 4 bases for V and 3 bases for J; bases not matched to a gene: 4. Germline V lookup: CDR1 SGHRS, CDR2 YFSETQ.

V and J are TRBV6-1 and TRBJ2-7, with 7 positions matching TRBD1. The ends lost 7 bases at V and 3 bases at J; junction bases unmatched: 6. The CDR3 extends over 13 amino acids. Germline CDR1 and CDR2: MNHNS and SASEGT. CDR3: CASIIDRDYEQYF. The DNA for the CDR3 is TGTGCCAGCATAATAGACAGGGACTACGAGCAGTACTTC.

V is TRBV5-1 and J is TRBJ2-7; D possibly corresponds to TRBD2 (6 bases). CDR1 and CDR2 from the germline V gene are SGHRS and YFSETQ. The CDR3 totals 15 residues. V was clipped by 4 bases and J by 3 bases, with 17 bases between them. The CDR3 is CASSPVTSLSYEQYF. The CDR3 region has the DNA TGCGCCAGCAGCCCCGTGACTAGTTTAAGCTACGAGCAGTACTTC.

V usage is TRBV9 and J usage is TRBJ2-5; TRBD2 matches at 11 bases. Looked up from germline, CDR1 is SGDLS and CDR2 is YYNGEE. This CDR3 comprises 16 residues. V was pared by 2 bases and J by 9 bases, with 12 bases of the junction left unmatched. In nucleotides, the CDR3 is TGTGCCAGCAGCGTCGCCGATACTAGCGGGAGTAAGGCCCAGTACTTC. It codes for CASSVADTSGSKAQYF. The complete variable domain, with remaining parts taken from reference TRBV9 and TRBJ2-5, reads DSGVTQTPKHLITATGQRVTLRCSPRSGDLSVYWYQQSLDQGLQFLIQYYNGEERAKGNILERFSAQQFPDLHSELNLSSLELGDSALYFCASSVADTSGSKAQYFGPGTRLLVL.

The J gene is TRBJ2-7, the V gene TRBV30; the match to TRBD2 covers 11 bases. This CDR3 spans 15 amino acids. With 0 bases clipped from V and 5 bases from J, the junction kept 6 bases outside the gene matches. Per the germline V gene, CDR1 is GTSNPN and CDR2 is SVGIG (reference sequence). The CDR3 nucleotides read TGTGCCTGGAGTGTACTAGCGGGAGTCCAACACGAGCAGTACTTC. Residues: CAWSVLAGVQHEQYF.

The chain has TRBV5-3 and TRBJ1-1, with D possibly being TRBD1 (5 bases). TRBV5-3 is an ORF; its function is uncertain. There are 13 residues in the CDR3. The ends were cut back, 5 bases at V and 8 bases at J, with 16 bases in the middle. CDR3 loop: CARSPGWGKEAFF. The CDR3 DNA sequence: TGTGCCAGAAGTCCCGGATGGGGCAAGGAAGCTTTCTTT.

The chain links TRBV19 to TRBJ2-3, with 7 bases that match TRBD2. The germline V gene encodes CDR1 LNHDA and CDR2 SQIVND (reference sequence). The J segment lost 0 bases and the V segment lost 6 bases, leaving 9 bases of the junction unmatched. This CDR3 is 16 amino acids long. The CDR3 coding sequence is TGTGCCAGTAGGGCTTCGACGCGGGGGAGCACAGATACGCAGTATTTT. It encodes CASRASTRGSTDTQYF.

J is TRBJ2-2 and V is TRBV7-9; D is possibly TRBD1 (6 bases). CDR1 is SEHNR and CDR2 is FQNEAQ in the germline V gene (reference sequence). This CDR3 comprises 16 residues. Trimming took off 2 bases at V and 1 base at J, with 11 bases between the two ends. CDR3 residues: CASSLPYRVNTGELFF. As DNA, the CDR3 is TGTGCCAGCAGCTTACCGTACAGGGTGAACACCGGGGAGCTGTTTTTT.

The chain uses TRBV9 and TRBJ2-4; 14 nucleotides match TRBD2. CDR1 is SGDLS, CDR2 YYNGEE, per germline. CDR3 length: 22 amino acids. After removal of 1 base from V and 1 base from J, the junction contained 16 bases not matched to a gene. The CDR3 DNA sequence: TGTGCCAGCAGCGTATCTTCCTCCCCCGGGACTAGCGGGAGAGGGGCCAAAAACATTCAGTACTTC. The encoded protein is CASSVSSSPGTSGRGAKNIQYF. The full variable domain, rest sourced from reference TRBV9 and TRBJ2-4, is DSGVTQTPKHLITATGQRVTLRCSPRSGDLSVYWYQQSLDQGLQFLIQYYNGEERAKGNILERFSAQQFPDLHSELNLSSLELGDSALYFCASSVSSSPGTSGRGAKNIQYFGAGTRLSVL.

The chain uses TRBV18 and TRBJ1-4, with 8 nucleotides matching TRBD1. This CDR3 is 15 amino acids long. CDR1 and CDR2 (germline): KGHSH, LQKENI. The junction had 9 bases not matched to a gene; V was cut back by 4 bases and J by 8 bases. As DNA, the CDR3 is TGTGCCAGCTCACTCGGACAGGGAGGTCTCGAAAAACTGTTTTTT. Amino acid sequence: CASSLGQGGLEKLFF.

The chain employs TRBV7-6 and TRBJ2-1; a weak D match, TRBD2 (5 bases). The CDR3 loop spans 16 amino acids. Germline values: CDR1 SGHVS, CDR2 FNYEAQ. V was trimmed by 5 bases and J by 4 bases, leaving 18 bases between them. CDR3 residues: CASSLGLASGYNEQFF. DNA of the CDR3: TGTGCCAGCAGCCTCGGACTGGCCTCTGGGTACAATGAGCAGTTCTTC.

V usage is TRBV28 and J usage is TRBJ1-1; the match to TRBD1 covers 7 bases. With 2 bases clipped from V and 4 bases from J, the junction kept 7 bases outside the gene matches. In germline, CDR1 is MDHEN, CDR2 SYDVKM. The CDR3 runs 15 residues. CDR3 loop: CASSLPHRGGTEAFF. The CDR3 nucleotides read TGTGCCAGCAGTTTACCCCACAGGGGCGGCACTGAAGCTTTCTTT.

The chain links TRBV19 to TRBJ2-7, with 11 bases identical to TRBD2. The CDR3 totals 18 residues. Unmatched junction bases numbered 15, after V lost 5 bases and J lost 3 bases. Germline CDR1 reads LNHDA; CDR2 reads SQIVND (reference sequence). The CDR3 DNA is TGTGCCAGTAGTCCCCCCCTTTTTAGCGGGAGGGCCCTCTACGAGCAGTACTTC. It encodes CASSPPLFSGRALYEQYF. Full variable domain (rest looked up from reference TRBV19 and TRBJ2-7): DGGITQSPKYLFRKEGQNVTLSCEQNLNHDAMYWYRQDPGQGLRLIYYSQIVNDFQKGDIAEGYSVSREKKESFPLTVTSAQKNPTAFYLCASSPPLFSGRALYEQYFGPGTRLTVT.

CDR3 sequence (DNA): TGTGCCAGCAGTTTCCCCCGTCGGGCGGGAGGGCCTACCTACGAGCAGTACTTC. It specifies CASSFPRRAGGPTYEQYF. The gene calls are TRBV28 and TRBJ2-7; 9 bases align to TRBD2. V was clipped by 3 bases and J by 2 bases; unmatched bases: 14. The CDR3 totals 18 residues. CDR1 is MDHEN, CDR2 SYDVKM, per germline.

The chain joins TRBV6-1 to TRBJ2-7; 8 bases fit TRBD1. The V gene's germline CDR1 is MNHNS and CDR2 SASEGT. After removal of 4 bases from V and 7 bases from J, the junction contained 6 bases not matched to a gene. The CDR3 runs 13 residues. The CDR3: CASSGGQGGEQYF. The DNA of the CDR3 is TGTGCCAGCAGTGGAGGACAGGGAGGAGAGCAGTACTTC.

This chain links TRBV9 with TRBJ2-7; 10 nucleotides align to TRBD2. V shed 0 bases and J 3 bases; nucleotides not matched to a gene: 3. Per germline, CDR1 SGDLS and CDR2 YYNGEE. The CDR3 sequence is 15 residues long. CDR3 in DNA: TGTGCCAGCAGCGTAGGCGCTAGCGGGAGCTACGAGCAGTACTTC. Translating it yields CASSVGASGSYEQYF. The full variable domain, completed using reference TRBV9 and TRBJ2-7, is DSGVTQTPKHLITATGQRVTLRCSPRSGDLSVYWYQQSLDQGLQFLIQYYNGEERAKGNILERFSAQQFPDLHSELNLSSLELGDSALYFCASSVGASGSYEQYFGPGTRLTVT.

As DNA, the CDR3 is TGCGCCAGCAGCCAAGATCGTGACACTGAAGCTTTCTTT. It yields the protein CASSQDRDTEAFF. The chain links TRBV4-3 to TRBJ1-1; D remains unclear. With 0 bases removed from V and 3 bases from J, the gap between germline ends came to 5 bases. The length of the CDR3 is 13 residues. CDR1 is LGHNA, CDR2 YSLEER, per germline.

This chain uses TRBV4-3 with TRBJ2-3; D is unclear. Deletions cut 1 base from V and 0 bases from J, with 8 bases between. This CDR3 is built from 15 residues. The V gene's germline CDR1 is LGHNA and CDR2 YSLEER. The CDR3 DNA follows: TGCGCCAGCAGCCAAGGGAGTTATAGCACAGATACGCAGTATTTT. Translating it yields CASSQGSYSTDTQYF.

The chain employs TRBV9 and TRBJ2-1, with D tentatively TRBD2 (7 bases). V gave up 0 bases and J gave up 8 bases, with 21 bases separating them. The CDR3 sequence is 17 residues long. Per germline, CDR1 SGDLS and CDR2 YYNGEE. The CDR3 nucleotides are TGTGCCAGCAGCGTAGCCGTTCTCGTGGGGGGGCAAGATGAGCAGTTCTTC. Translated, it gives CASSVAVLVGGQDEQFF.

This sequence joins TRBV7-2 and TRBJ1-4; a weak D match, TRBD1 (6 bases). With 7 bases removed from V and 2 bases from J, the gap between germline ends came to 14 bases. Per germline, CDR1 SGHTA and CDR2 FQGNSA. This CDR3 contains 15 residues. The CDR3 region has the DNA TGTGCCAGCACCCCCACGGGGGGCACTAATGAAAAACTGTTTTTT. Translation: CASTPTGGTNEKLFF.

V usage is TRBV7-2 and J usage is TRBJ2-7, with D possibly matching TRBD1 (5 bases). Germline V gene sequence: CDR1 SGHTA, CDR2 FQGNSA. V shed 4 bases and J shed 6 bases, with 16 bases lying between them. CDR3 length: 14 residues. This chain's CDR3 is CASSSGQGSAEQYF. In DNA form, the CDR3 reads TGTGCCAGCAGCTCGGGCCAGGGTTCGGCCGAGCAGTACTTC.

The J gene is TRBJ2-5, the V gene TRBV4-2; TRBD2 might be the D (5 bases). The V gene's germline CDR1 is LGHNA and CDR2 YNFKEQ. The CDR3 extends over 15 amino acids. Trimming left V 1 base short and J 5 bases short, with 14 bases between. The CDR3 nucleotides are TGTGCCAGCAGCCAAGTGAGTCTAGCTCTGGAGACCCAGTACTTC. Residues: CASSQVSLALETQYF.